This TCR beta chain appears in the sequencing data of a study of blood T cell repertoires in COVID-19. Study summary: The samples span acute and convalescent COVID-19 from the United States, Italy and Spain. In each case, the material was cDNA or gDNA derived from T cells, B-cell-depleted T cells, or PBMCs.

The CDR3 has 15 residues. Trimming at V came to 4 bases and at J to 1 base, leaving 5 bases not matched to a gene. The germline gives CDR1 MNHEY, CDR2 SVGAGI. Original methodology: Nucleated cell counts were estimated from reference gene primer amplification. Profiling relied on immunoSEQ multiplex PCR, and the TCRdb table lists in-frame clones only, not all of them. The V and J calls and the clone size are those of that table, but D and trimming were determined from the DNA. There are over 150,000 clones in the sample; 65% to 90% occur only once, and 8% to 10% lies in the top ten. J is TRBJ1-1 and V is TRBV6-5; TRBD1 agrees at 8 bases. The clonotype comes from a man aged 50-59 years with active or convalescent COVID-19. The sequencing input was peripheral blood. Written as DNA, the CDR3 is TGTGCCAGCAGTTCGACAGGGGTAACGAACACTGAAGCTTTCTTT. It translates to CASSSTGVTNTEAFF.